This T cell receptor beta chain was profiled in a study of T-cell reconstitution after alpha-beta-depleted transplantation in children (dated by TCRdb to about 2016). As for the study more broadly: The study quantitatively tracked T-cell immune reconstitution after TCRalphabeta/CD19-depleted allogeneic hematopoietic cell transplantation in children using TCR repertoire profiling. On the study overall, not on this receptor specifically: The high TCRbeta diversity at day 60 in some patients was ascribed to recipient T cells and intrathymic progenitors that had survived conditioning. The frequencies of hyperexpanded clones fell over the following months, and after one year, T-cell counts and TCRbeta diversity were mostly attributed to newly produced T cells. The apparently early alphabetaT-cell count recovery about two months after transplant was reportedly dependent on only several hundred rapidly expanded clones derived from non-depleted graft cells.

The CDR3 numbers 16 residues from cysteine through phenylalanine. Only the CDR3 DNA is retained, 48 bases long and in frame from the first base. CDR1 SGHTA and CDR2 FQGNSA are derived from the germline V gene. The junction shows trimming of 0 bases on V and 5 bases on J, and the gene matches do not reach 8 bases of it. This clonotype occurred a few times. Its binding antigen is unknown. No base-level quality is on record; no much larger clone is a single base apart. This specimen's treatment or condition label, per the study, means: allogeneic hematopoietic cell transplantation with graft depleted of TCRalphabeta T cells and CD19 B cells. TCRalphabeta/CD19-depleted allogeneic hematopoietic cell grafts were given to the transplant recipients, all of whom were children. The library was generated by PCR. TCRdb names Illumina HiSeq 2500 as the instrument used. To normalize quantification of the TCRbeta repertoire, the TCR libraries were built with molecular barcoding that relied on unique molecular identifiers. Starting from the raw public reads, TCRdb applied fastp trimming at Q25, assembled clones with MiXCR and retained in-frame beta chains. Rows are unified per CDR3 protein, each entry keeping the most common DNA and genes. The sample contains roughly 200,000 distinct CDR3 sequences, roughly 8.1% of them found a single time. The top ten clonotypes cover approximately 40% of the sample.

The chain links TRBV7-2 with TRBJ1-2, with 8 bases matching TRBD1. This clonotype originated in a male patient aged 2 to 10 who had a stem cell transplant for acute myeloid leukemia, so the T cells may come from the graft donor. Specimen: PBMCs, mostly from graft donor cells, collected 360 days after TCRalphabeta/CD19-depleted stem cell transplant. The DNA sequence follows: TGTGCCAGCAGCTTAGCGTCCGTTAGGACAGGGTATGGCTACACCTTC. Its protein is CASSLASVRTGYGYTF.